The present TCR beta chain was sequenced within a study of cytomegalovirus exposure and HLA in healthy donors. Study-wide results and caveats: Among TCR beta chains, those listed as cytomegalovirus-associated numbered about 160. TCR beta V- and J-gene trimming, according to a later analysis, was linked to a missense DCLRE1C variant. Later findings reportedly placed an Asian-associated ancestry cluster below the roughly 670-donor mean for N-insertions.

With 60 Vbeta and 13 Jbeta primers, the PCR was carried out. The table came from immunoSEQ multiplex PCR; TCRdb's copy has only in-frame clones and leaves some out. Here the sample spans 100,000 or so clones, about 75% being singletons. The germline V and J ends were trimmed by 5 bases and 4 bases, with 5 bases remaining between them. This CDR3 has 12 amino acids. CDR1 SNHLY and CDR2 FYNNEI come from the germline V gene. Comments on this clone: Its specificity is not known.

The V and J genes are TRBV2 and TRBJ2-2; TRBD1 is a possible D gene (5 bases). Sequenced: PBMCs. This sequence originates from a woman aged 40 to 50 in good health and CMV-seronegative. The CDR3 region is CASSTGTGELFF. The CDR3 DNA is TGTGCCAGCAGTACAGGCACCGGGGAGCTGTTTTTT.